These 27 T cell receptor beta chains were sequenced from one sample in a study of shared clonotypes between healthy human individuals. Sequencing was performed with immunoSEQ multiplex PCR; in TCRdb, only in-frame clones are kept and a portion is missing. The profile shows 2 million or so clones, 85% to 95% of them singletons. The naive CD8 population came from CD45RO-negative cells selected for CCR7, without terminally differentiated effector memory CD45RA+ cells. Sequenced input: naive CD8+ T cells sorted from blood. These receptor sequences come from a man aged 18 to 30 in good health.

This clone was seen a handful of times. The rearrangement uses TRBV18 and TRBJ1-5; weak D call: TRBD1 (6 bases). CDR3 size: 13 residues. The germline V gene has CDR1 KGHSH and CDR2 LQKENI. Trimming removed 6 bases at V and 2 bases at J, with 8 bases between. CDR3 bases: TGTGCCAGCTCGGACAGTCGCAATCAGCCCCAGCATTTT. Translating it yields CASSDSRNQPQHF.

The chain joins TRBV7-9 to TRBJ1-2, with 7 bases aligning to TRBD1. The V segment lost 6 bases and the J segment 2 bases; nucleotides outside the gene matches: 6. Germline-derived CDR1 and CDR2 are SEHNR and FQNEAQ (reference sequence). The CDR3 is 14 residues long. CDR3: CASSRTGLNYGYTF. Here the CDR3 DNA reads TGTGCCAGCAGTCGGACAGGATTGAACTATGGCTACACCTTC.

The sample holds a few counts of this clone. Other DNA sequences in this sample translate to the same CDR3. The chain employs TRBV6-5 and TRBJ2-7; D gene ambiguous. The CDR3 length is 12 residues. Germline CDR1 is MNHEY and CDR2 is SVGAGI. With 2 bases removed from V and 5 bases from J, the gap between germline ends came to 7 bases. Written as DNA, the CDR3 is TGTGCCAGCAGTTACGAAGGCGACGAGCAGTACTTC. Translated, it gives CASSYEGDEQYF.

To note about this clone: Other DNA sequences from this sample encode an identical CDR3 as well. The chain recombines TRBV5-6 with TRBJ2-7, with 7 bases that match TRBD2. Germline CDR1 SGHDT, CDR2 YYEEEE. The CDR3 has 14 residues. V shed 0 bases, J shed 2 bases, and the junction held 2 bases outside the gene matches. CDR3 sequence: CASSLGAGAYEQYF. CDR3 DNA: TGTGCCAGCAGCTTGGGCGCGGGGGCCTACGAGCAGTACTTC. Variable domain in full (rest from reference TRBV5-6 and TRBJ2-7): DAGVTQSPTHLIKTRGQQVTLRCSPKSGHDTVSWYQQALGQGPQFIFQYYEEEERQRGNFPDRFSGHQFPNYSSELNVNALLLGDSALYLCASSLGAGAYEQYFGPGTRLTVT.

The chain recombines TRBV6-1 with TRBJ2-1, with D hard to call. Per germline, CDR1 MNHNS and CDR2 SASEGT. The CDR3 covers 15 residues. V gave up 2 bases and J gave up 2 bases, with 10 bases separating them. CDR3 sequence (DNA): TGTGCCAGCAGTGAACCCGCAGGTACCTACAATGAGCAGTTCTTC. This sequence encodes CASSEPAGTYNEQFF.

The chain couples TRBV11-2 to TRBJ2-1, with 11 bases aligning to TRBD2. This CDR3 contains 14 residues. V dropped 5 bases and J dropped 11; count of bases not matched to a gene: 8. Per germline, CDR1 SGHAT and CDR2 FQNNGV. In DNA form, the CDR3 reads TGTGCCAGCAGCCTAGCGGGAGGCAACCGCCAGCAGTTCTTC. Its translation: CASSLAGGNRQQFF. Combining the CDR3 with reference TRBV11-2 and TRBJ2-1 gives the whole variable domain EAGVAQSPRYKIIEKRQSVAFWCNPISGHATLYWYQQILGQGPKLLIQFQNNGVVDDSQLPKDRFSAERLKGVDSTLKIQPAKLEDSAVYLCASSLAGGNRQQFFGPGTRLTVL.

This clone occurred once. The J gene is TRBJ2-7, the V gene TRBV19, with 7 bases aligning to TRBD1. J lost 2 bases, V lost 5 bases, and 12 bases had no gene match. This CDR3 has 16 amino acids. Germline V gene sequence: CDR1 LNHDA, CDR2 SQIVND (reference sequence). The CDR3 spells CASSSVAGTVPYEQYF. The CDR3 coding sequence is TGTGCCAGTAGTTCGGTAGCCGGGACAGTCCCCTACGAGCAGTACTTC.

The rearrangement joins TRBV7-6 to TRBJ2-1; tentative D call: TRBD1 (6 bases). The germline V gene has CDR1 SGHVS and CDR2 FNYEAQ. The CDR3 length is 15 residues. Trimming took 2 bases from V and 6 from J, leaving 14 bases between them. CDR3 region: CASSLSQGLRNEQFF. The CDR3 DNA follows: TGTGCCAGCAGCTTATCCCAGGGGCTTCGCAATGAGCAGTTCTTC.

The V gene is TRBV2, the J gene TRBJ1-3; D unresolved. There are 15 residues in the CDR3. CDR1 and CDR2 from the germline V gene are SNHLY and FYNNEI. The germline V and J ends were trimmed by 8 bases and 0 bases, with 14 bases remaining between them. Here the CDR3 DNA reads TGTGCCAGCGCGAGGGCGGGAGTCTCTGGAAACACCATATATTTT. It yields the protein CASARAGVSGNTIYF.

The gene calls are TRBV6-5 and TRBJ2-5; 9 bases fit TRBD1. The germline gives CDR1 MNHEY, CDR2 SVGAGI. J lost 2 bases, V lost 2 bases, and 3 bases had no gene match. CDR3 length equals 15 residues. DNA for the CDR3: TGTGCCAGCAGTTACGACAGGGGGGCTCAAGAGACCCAGTACTTC. It codes for CASSYDRGAQETQYF.

The gene calls are TRBV7-9 and TRBJ2-2; the D gene is possibly TRBD2 (6 bases). The CDR3 has 18 amino acids. Germline CDR1 is SEHNR and CDR2 is FQNEAQ (reference sequence). Trimming removed 4 bases at V and 0 bases at J, with 18 bases between. CDR3 region: CASSSVFGGTSNTGELFF. The CDR3, as DNA: TGTGCCAGCAGCTCGGTATTCGGCGGGACTTCGAACACCGGGGAGCTGTTTTTT.

The chain has TRBV7-2 and TRBJ2-1, with D perhaps assigned TRBD1 or TRBD2 (5 bases each). The CDR3 loop spans 12 amino acids. Germline CDR1 SGHTA, CDR2 FQGNSA. V gave up 5 bases and J gave up 8 bases, with 10 bases separating them. CDR3 residues: CASSGASYEQFF. The CDR3 bases are TGTGCCAGCAGCGGGGCTAGCTATGAGCAGTTCTTC.

DNA of the CDR3: TGTGCCAGCAGTGAAGGATCCCCGAGCTCCTACGAGCAGTACTTC. This translates into CASSEGSPSSYEQYF. This chain links TRBV6-1 with TRBJ2-7; D is undetermined. Germline V gene lookup returns CDR1 MNHNS and CDR2 SASEGT. V was clipped by 1 base and J by 0 bases, with 10 bases between them. The CDR3 spans 15 residues.

The chain has TRBV4-1 and TRBJ1-3; D gene unclear. Between the trimmed V and J ends, which lost 4 bases and 4 bases, there was a span of 14 bases. Germline V lookup: CDR1 MGHRA, CDR2 YSYEKL. The CDR3 is 15 residues long. CDR3 coding DNA: TGCGCCAGCAGCCCCGTGCACCCGGGAGGAAACACCATATATTTT. Translated, it gives CASSPVHPGGNTIYF.

The V and J genes are TRBV7-9 and TRBJ2-7; D is ambiguous. Trimming left V 4 bases short and J 2 bases short, with 9 bases between. Per germline, CDR1 SEHNR and CDR2 FQNEAQ (reference sequence). This CDR3 has 13 residues. CDR3 DNA: TGTGCCAGCAGCTCGAGCCGGACCTACGAGCAGTACTTC. Translation gives CASSSSRTYEQYF.

The chain links TRBV30 to TRBJ1-5, with no clear D. This CDR3 spans 13 amino acids. Germline values: CDR1 GTSNPN, CDR2 SVGIG (reference sequence). Deletions cut 7 bases from V and 4 bases from J, with 14 bases between. CDR3 in DNA: TGTGCCTCCGCCGGGGAGTCAAATCAGCCCCAGCATTTT. Its protein product is CASAGESNQPQHF.

This rearrangement joins TRBV27 to TRBJ2-2; 9 nucleotides line up with TRBD2. Germline values: CDR1 MNHEY, CDR2 SMNVEV (reference sequence). V trimming: 4 bases; J trimming: 3 bases; junction bases outside the gene matches: 6. The CDR3 loop spans 16 amino acids. For the CDR3, the DNA is TGTGCCAGCAGTTGGGCTAGCGGGGAATACACCGGGGAGCTGTTTTTT. Translation: CASSWASGEYTGELFF.

V and J are TRBV4-1 and TRBJ2-2; 9 bases match TRBD1. This CDR3 contains 17 residues. The germline V gene encodes CDR1 MGHRA and CDR2 YSYEKL. Trimming cost V 0 bases and J 1 base; bases outside gene matches: 3. CDR3 sequence: CASSQEGGQGNTGELFF. The DNA of the CDR3 is TGCGCCAGCAGCCAAGAAGGGGGACAGGGGAACACCGGGGAGCTGTTTTTT.

V is TRBV5-8 and J is TRBJ1-2; D is ambiguous. The CDR3 extends over 14 amino acids. Germline values: CDR1 SGHTS, CDR2 YDEGEE. V lost 3 bases and J 4 bases, leaving 13 bases between the germline ends. CDR3 nucleotides: TGTGCCAGCAGCTCTCTGACCTCTATCTATGGCTACACCTTC. Translating gives CASSSLTSIYGYTF.

Only a few counts were recorded for this clone. The chain links TRBV5-1 to TRBJ2-7; D is undetermined. Trimming removed 3 bases from V and 3 bases from J, with 10 bases in between. The CDR3 has 13 amino acids. Germline CDR1 reads SGHRS; CDR2 reads YFSETQ. The CDR3 sequence: CASSSSPGYEQYF. The CDR3 bases are TGCGCCAGCAGCTCGAGCCCGGGCTACGAGCAGTACTTC.

The chain has TRBV25-1 and TRBJ2-3; D tentatively reads TRBD1 or TRBD2 (5 bases each). V dropped 2 bases and J dropped 0 bases, with 15 bases sitting between them. The length of the CDR3 is 17 residues. The germline CDR1 and CDR2 sequences are MGHDK and SYGVNS. The CDR3 spells CASSETLGRDSTDTQYF. In DNA, the CDR3 is TGTGCCAGCAGTGAAACTCTGGGACGGGATAGCACAGATACGCAGTATTTT.

This chain connects TRBV5-8 to TRBJ1-1; TRBD1 is a possible D gene (5 bases). This CDR3 is built from 13 residues. The germline V and J ends were trimmed by 1 base and 7 bases, with 11 bases remaining between them. Germline loops: CDR1 SGHTS, CDR2 YDEGEE. CDR3 sequence (DNA): TGTGCCAGCAGCTTGCCAGCGAGGGGTGAAGCTTTCTTT. Its protein is CASSLPARGEAFF.

The chain carries TRBV11-2 and TRBJ2-7; D call uncertain. The CDR3 length is 13 residues. V lost 3 bases, J lost 7 bases, and 13 bases lay in between. Germline V gene sequence: CDR1 SGHAT, CDR2 FQNNGV. This chain's CDR3 is CASSFRASGEQYF. In DNA form, the CDR3 reads TGTGCCAGCAGCTTCCGGGCCTCTGGGGAGCAGTACTTC.

This clone has only a few counts. The rearrangement uses TRBV5-8 and TRBJ1-6; unclear D gene. The V and J ends lost 0 bases and 11 bases respectively, with 9 bases between them. The CDR3 totals 13 residues. Germline V gene lookup returns CDR1 SGHTS and CDR2 YDEGEE. CDR3 amino acids: CASSLGYRAPLHF. CDR3 bases: TGTGCCAGCAGCTTGGGGTACCGGGCACCCCTCCACTTT. Looking up the rest from reference TRBV5-8 and TRBJ1-6 gives the full variable domain: EAGVTQSPTHLIKTRGQQATLRCSPISGHTSVYWYQQALGLGLQFLLWYDEGEERNRGNFPPRFSGRQFPNYSSELNVNALELEDSALYLCASSLGYRAPLHFGNGTRLTVT.

Comments on this clone: Different DNA sequences within this sample yield the same CDR3. This chain joins TRBV5-1 and TRBJ1-3; D is uncertain. The CDR3 covers 15 residues. Trimming left V 0 bases short and J 0 bases short, with 7 bases between. Germline CDR1 SGHRS, CDR2 YFSETQ. DNA for the CDR3: TGCGCCAGCAGCTTGGATGGCAGCTCTGGAAACACCATATATTTT. It translates to CASSLDGSSGNTIYF. Drawing the rest from reference TRBV5-1 and TRBJ1-3, the complete variable domain is KAGVTQTPRYLIKTRGQQVTLSCSPISGHRSVSWYQQTPGQGLQFLFEYFSETQRNKGNFPGRFSGRQFSNSRSEMNVSTLELGDSALYLCASSLDGSSGNTIYFGEGSWLTVV.

The chain couples TRBV29-1 to TRBJ1-3; D uncertain. There are 14 residues in the CDR3. Trimming took 0 bases from V and 0 from J, leaving 6 bases between them. CDR1 is SQVTM and CDR2 is ANQGSEA in the germline V gene. The CDR3 DNA sequence: TGCAGCGTTGAAGATTACTACTCTGGAAACACCATATATTTT. It translates to CSVEDYYSGNTIYF.

The chain carries TRBV7-8 and TRBJ2-7, with TRBD1 identical over 9 bases. With 4 bases clipped from V and 4 bases from J, the junction kept 2 bases outside the gene matches. Germline values: CDR1 SGHVS, CDR2 FQNEAQ. The CDR3 runs to 13 residues. CDR3 region: CASSWGQGYEQYF. The CDR3 bases are TGTGCCAGCAGCTGGGGACAGGGTTACGAGCAGTACTTC.